The 9 T cell receptor beta chains presented below share a single source sample, sequenced in a study of blood T cell repertoires in COVID-19. This table comes from immunoSEQ multiplex PCR, and its TCRdb copy is limited to in-frame clones, with some not included. The data contain 300,000 to 350,000 clones, roughly 90% of them singletons. Source material: peripheral blood. The source of these receptors is a woman in her twenties or thirties with COVID-19, enrolled during active disease.

The chain employs TRBV30 and TRBJ1-3; D call uncertain. Trimming stripped 2 bases from V and 8 bases from J, with 19 bases between. Germline CDR1 GTSNPN, CDR2 SVGIG (reference sequence). The CDR3 length is 15 residues. The CDR3 spells CAWSWRALQEDTIYF. The CDR3 bases are TGTGCCTGGAGTTGGCGGGCTCTCCAGGAGGACACCATATATTTT. Full variable domain (missing parts from reference TRBV30 and TRBJ1-3): SQTIHQWPATLVQPVGSPLSLECTVEGTSNPNLYWYRQAAGRGLQLLFYSVGIGQISSEVPQNLSASRPQDRQFILSSKKLLLSDSGFYLCAWSWRALQEDTIYFGEGSWLTVV.

With regard to this clone: At the DNA level, this CDR3 is encoded by other sequences in the same sample as well. The chain combines TRBV27 with TRBJ2-7; TRBD2 matches 7 bases. The CDR3 consists of 13 residues. Germline CDR1 is MNHEY and CDR2 is SMNVEV (reference sequence). The ends lost 5 bases at V and 2 bases at J; junction bases unmatched: 3. The CDR3 region has the DNA TGTGCCAGCAGTCTAGCGGCCCCCTACGAGCAGTACTTC. This sequence encodes CASSLAAPYEQYF.

V usage is TRBV19 and J usage is TRBJ1-5, with D unresolved. V lost 5 bases, J lost 3 bases, and 8 bases lay in between. From germline, CDR1 is LNHDA and CDR2 SQIVND (reference sequence). This CDR3 has 13 amino acids. The CDR3 bases are TGTGCCAGTAGTGGTCAGGACAATCAGCCCCAGCATTTT. This encodes CASSGQDNQPQHF.

The V gene is TRBV3-1 (or the pseudogene TRBV3-2), the J gene TRBJ1-2, with unresolved D. V shed 0 bases and J shed 7 bases, with 15 bases lying between them. The CDR3 has 15 residues. Germline CDR1 is LGHDT and CDR2 is YNNKEL (reference sequence). Here the CDR3 reads CASSQDLNGVSGYTF. The CDR3 region has the DNA TGTGCCAGCAGCCAAGATCTGAACGGAGTTAGTGGCTACACCTTC.

The CDR3 sequence is CASSPDIYEQYF. CDR3 bases: TGTGCCAGCAGTCCTGACATCTACGAGCAGTACTTC. V gene TRBV2 combines with J gene TRBJ2-7; D unclear. CDR3 length: 12 residues. Trimming stripped 5 bases from V and 3 bases from J, with 8 bases between. Germline loops: CDR1 SNHLY, CDR2 FYNNEI.

This chain joins TRBV27 and TRBJ2-1; no definite D call. Germline CDR1 MNHEY, CDR2 SMNVEV (reference sequence). CDR3 length equals 13 residues. The V gene lost 2 bases and the J gene lost 2 bases, with 4 bases spanning the gap. The CDR3 sequence is CASSLRAYNEQFF. The DNA of the CDR3 is TGTGCCAGCAGTTTACGGGCCTACAATGAGCAGTTCTTC.

The genes are TRBV4-1 and TRBJ2-2; D might be TRBD2 (5 bases). CDR1 and CDR2 (germline): MGHRA, YSYEKL. The CDR3 runs to 16 residues. Trimming took 4 bases from V and 7 from J, leaving 19 bases between them. The DNA for the CDR3 is TGCGCCAGCAGCCGTCGCGGAGGCCCAGAGGGCGGGGAGCTGTTTTTT. Translated, it gives CASSRRGGPEGGELFF.

This clone appeared a single time. V is TRBV6-6 and J is TRBJ2-1; D not resolved. The germline CDR1 and CDR2 sequences are MNHNY and SVGAGI (reference sequence). The CDR3 runs 13 residues. Trimming removed 0 bases at V and 8 bases at J, with 8 bases between. In nucleotides, the CDR3 is TGTGCCAGCAGTTACTCGATTGGCTATGAGCAGTTCTTC. As protein: CASSYSIGYEQFF.

The CDR3 DNA sequence: TGTGCCTGGAGTGTGCAGGTAGACACAGATACGCAGTATTTT. Translated, it gives CAWSVQVDTDTQYF. The chain employs TRBV30 and TRBJ2-3; unclear D gene. The CDR3 covers 14 residues. Trimming pared 0 bases from V and 2 bases from J, leaving 9 bases between. The germline V gene has CDR1 GTSNPN and CDR2 SVGIG (reference sequence).